These T cell receptor beta chains were read from a single sample in a study of graft-versus-host responses after intestinal transplantation. This table comes from immunoSEQ multiplex PCR, and its TCRdb copy is limited to in-frame clones, with some not included. The sample records approximately 92,000 clones, 75% to 95% being singletons. These TCRs are of unknown antigen specificity. Sequenced material: unstimulated CD8+ T cells sorted from spleen or lymph node cells, taken before intestinal transplant. The receptors come from a human donor who received an intestinal transplant. CDR3s include the opening cysteine and the closing phenylalanine or tryptophan. D genes are given only for firm matches. Clone size is shown for a subset of rows, as once, few, many or a class of expanded clone.

cdr3_nt	cdr3_aa	d_call	v_call	clone_size	j_call
TGTGCCAGCAGCAGAGACACTGAAGCTTTCTTT	CASSRDTEAFF	.	TRBV6-5	.	TRBJ1-1
TGTGCCAGCAGTTTCGGACTGAACACTGAAGCTTTCTTT	CASSFGLNTEAFF	.	TRBV27	.	TRBJ1-1
TGTGCCAGCAGTTTCCTTAGCTCCTACAATGAGCAGTTCTTC	CASSFLSSYNEQFF	.	TRBV6-5	.	TRBJ2-1
TGTGCCAGCATCCATCCCGCCAGGGCAGACTGGAACACTGAAGCTTTCTTT	CASIHPARADWNTEAFF	.	TRBV28	.	TRBJ1-1
TGTGCTAGTGGTGCATTTACAGGGGAAGCCAAAAACATTCAGTACTTC	CASGAFTGEAKNIQYF	TRBD1	TRBV12-5	.	TRBJ2-4
TGTGCCAGCAGTCCCCATAGGGCGGGAGGGCCCAAGGGGCAGTTCTTC	CASSPHRAGGPKGQFF	TRBD2	TRBV27	.	TRBJ2-1
TGTGCCAGCAGCTCCCCGACTAGCGGGAGGACCTACAATGAGCAGTTCTTC	CASSSPTSGRTYNEQFF	TRBD2	TRBV7-9	.	TRBJ2-1
TGTGCCAGCAGCGCGGGGACAGGGGTCCCAGATACGCAGTATTTT	CASSAGTGVPDTQYF	TRBD1	TRBV5-4	once	TRBJ2-3
TGTGCCAGCAGTGAGGTACGGCGGGGGGGCCCCTACGAGCAGTACTTC	CASSEVRRGGPYEQYF	TRBD2	TRBV2	once	TRBJ2-7
TGCGCCAGCAGCCAAGGGACAGTGCCCTATGGCTACACCTTC	CASSQGTVPYGYTF	.	TRBV4-1	.	TRBJ1-2
TGCGCCAGCAGCCAAGTGTCTAGTTTGTACGAGCAGTACTTC	CASSQVSSLYEQYF	.	TRBV4-1	.	TRBJ2-7
TGTGCCAGCAGCCAAGTTGTTATTGGCCTAGCGGGGGGGCTAGCAGATACGCAGTATTTT	CASSQVVIGLAGGLADTQYF	TRBD2	TRBV4-2	.	TRBJ2-3
TGCGCCAGCAGCCCAGAATTTGGGGGAGGGCCGGAGGAGCAGTTCTTC	CASSPEFGGGPEEQFF	TRBD2	TRBV5-1	.	TRBJ2-1
TGTGCCAGCAGTGACGCAAACGGGATCGCGAACACCGGGGAGCTGTTTTTT	CASSDANGIANTGELFF	.	TRBV6-1	few	TRBJ2-2
TGTGCCAGTAGTATTGGGCTAGCGGGAGTCAATGAGCAGTTCTTC	CASSIGLAGVNEQFF	TRBD2	TRBV19	few	TRBJ2-1
TGTGCCAGTAGTATGATGAGTACCAATCAGCCCCAGCATTTT	CASSMMSTNQPQHF	.	TRBV19	.	TRBJ1-5
TGTGCCAGCAGCTTGGGTGGGAGCCCCACAGATACGCAGTATTTT	CASSLGGSPTDTQYF	.	TRBV5-6	.	TRBJ2-3
TGTGCCAGCGCGGGACAGGGTGCCAACGAGCAGTACTTC	CASAGQGANEQYF	TRBD1	TRBV6-5	.	TRBJ2-7
TGTGCCAGCAGCCCCGAAACCGTTCTCCCAAACACCGGGGAGCTGTTTTTT	CASSPETVLPNTGELFF	.	TRBV16	.	TRBJ2-2
TGTGCGAAGCAGCGGAACACTGAAGCTTTCTTT	CAKQRNTEAFF	.	TRBV2	.	TRBJ1-1
TGTGCCAGCAGCGATGGAGATTTTGACTATGGCTACACCTTC	CASSDGDFDYGYTF	.	TRBV7-9	.	TRBJ1-2
TGTGCCAGCAGCCCGCGAGCGGGGGGAGGGGCAGATACGCAGTATTTT	CASSPRAGGGADTQYF	TRBD2	TRBV7-3	.	TRBJ2-3
TGTGCCAGTCAACACCCGGGACAGGGACAGCCCCAGCATTTT	CASQHPGQGQPQHF	TRBD1	TRBV19	few	TRBJ1-5
TGTGCCAGCAGTTACTCGTCCCAGACTAGCACAGATACGCAGTATTTT	CASSYSSQTSTDTQYF	.	TRBV6-6	.	TRBJ2-3
TGTGCCAGCAGCTGGACTAGCCCGGGGGGAGAGACCCAGTACTTC	CASSWTSPGGETQYF	TRBD2	TRBV7-6	once	TRBJ2-5